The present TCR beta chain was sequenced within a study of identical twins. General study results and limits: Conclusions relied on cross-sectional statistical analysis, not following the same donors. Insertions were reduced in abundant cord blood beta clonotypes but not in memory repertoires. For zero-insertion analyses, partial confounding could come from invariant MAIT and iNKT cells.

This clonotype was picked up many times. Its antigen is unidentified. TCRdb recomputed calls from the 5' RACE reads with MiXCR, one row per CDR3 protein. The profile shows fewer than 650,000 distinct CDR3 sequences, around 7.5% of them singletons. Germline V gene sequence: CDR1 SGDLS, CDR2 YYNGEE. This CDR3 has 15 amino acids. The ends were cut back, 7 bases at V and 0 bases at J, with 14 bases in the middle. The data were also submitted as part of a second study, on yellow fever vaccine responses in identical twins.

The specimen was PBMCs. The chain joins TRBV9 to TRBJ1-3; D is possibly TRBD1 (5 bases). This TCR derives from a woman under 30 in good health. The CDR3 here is CASGQHRSSGNTIYF. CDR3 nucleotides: TGTGCCAGCGGACAACATAGAAGCTCTGGAAACACCATATATTTT.